Presented here are 5 T cell receptor beta chains from one specimen sequenced in a study of T-cell reconstitution after alpha-beta-depleted transplantation in children. A library of TCRbeta sequences, prepared with unique molecular identifiers, was generated. MiXCR, run by TCRdb on the PCR reads, gives a single entry per CDR3 protein. The sample consists of approximately 230,000 distinct CDR3 sequences, 20% to 30% of them appearing once. Sequences were derived from PBMCs, mostly from graft donor cells, sampled 360 days after TCRalphabeta/CD19-depleted stem cell transplant. These receptors all come from a female patient between 2 and 15 years old who had a stem cell transplant for congenital amegakaryocytic thrombocytopenia, so the T cells may come from the graft donor.

The chain combines TRBV5-1 with TRBJ2-2, with D perhaps TRBD2 (6 bases). V dropped 0 bases and J dropped 2 bases, with 11 bases sitting between them. This CDR3 has 16 residues. The germline CDR1 and CDR2 sequences are SGHRS and YFSETQ. CDR3 bases: TGCGCCAGCAGCTTGGCAACGGGGGACAACACCGGGGAGCTGTTTTTT. Encoded protein: CASSLATGDNTGELFF.

The rearrangement joins TRBV5-1 to TRBJ2-3, with 8 nucleotides matching TRBD1. The CDR3 is 13 residues long. With V trimmed by 0 bases and J by 6 bases, 0 bases remained unmatched. Germline V gene data show CDR1 as SGHRS and CDR2 as YFSETQ. CDR3 loop: CASSLDRGDTQYF. The CDR3 DNA reads as TGCGCCAGCAGCTTGGACAGGGGGGATACGCAGTATTTT.

This clonotype showed up many times. The V and J genes are TRBV29-1 and TRBJ2-1; D unresolved. In germline, CDR1 is SQVTM, CDR2 ANQGSEA. V was clipped by 7 bases and J by 12 bases, with 13 bases between them. The CDR3 covers 10 residues. CDR3 sequence: CSASAGTQFF. The CDR3 DNA sequence: TGCAGCGCATCCGCAGGCACGCAGTTCTTC.

In this sample, this clonotype turned up a few times. This chain links TRBV15 with TRBJ2-1; no clear D. V dropped 0 bases and J dropped 7 bases, with 10 bases sitting between them. Per germline, CDR1 LNHNV and CDR2 YYDKDF (reference sequence). This CDR3 contains 14 residues. CDR3 DNA: TGTGCCACCAGCAGAGATATTGATTTTAATGAGCAGTTCTTC. Protein sequence: CATSRDIDFNEQFF.

The rearrangement joins TRBV20-1 to TRBJ2-1; D remains unclear. Looked up from germline, CDR1 is DFQATT and CDR2 is SNEGSKA (reference sequence). The CDR3 has 15 amino acids. V lost 0 bases and J lost 0, with 9 bases in between. The CDR3 reads CSARDSRPSYNEQFF. The CDR3 DNA reads TGCAGTGCTAGAGATAGTCGGCCCTCCTACAATGAGCAGTTCTTC.